Listed below are T cell receptor beta chains from one sample, sequenced in a study of T cell responses to AZD1222 COVID-19 vaccine. The table came from immunoSEQ multiplex PCR; TCRdb's copy has only in-frame clones and leaves some out. The sample has 150,000 to 200,000 clones; around 92% are singletons. The material sequenced was peripheral blood, taken on day 0 of MenACWY control vaccination. All receptors derive from an adult in good health. Each CDR3 is given with its conserved first and last residue. A D gene is named only where the DNA matches it firmly. Clone sizes are given selectively: once, few, many, or a class where the clone is expanded.

D | size | J | V | DNA | CDR3
. | . | TRBJ2-2 | TRBV28 | TGTGCCAGCAGTTTACGGCCACACACCGGGGAGCTGTTTTTT | CASSLRPHTGELFF
. | . | TRBJ1-6 | TRBV11-3 | TGTGCCAGCAGCTTAGAAGGCACTTCTAATTCACCCCTCCACTTT | CASSLEGTSNSPLHF
. | . | TRBJ1-2 | TRBV6-2/TRBV6-3 | TGTGCCAGCAGTTACTCGGCTACCGGGAAAAATGCCTATGGCTACACCTTC | CASSYSATGKNAYGYTF
. | . | TRBJ1-2 | TRBV30 | TGTGCCTGGAGGTCGGTTGGGGGAAAGAGTTACGGCTACACCTTC | CAWRSVGGKSYGYTF
. | . | TRBJ2-1 | TRBV7-9 | TGTGCCAGCAGCTTAGAATTAGCGGCTAATGAGCAGTTCTTC | CASSLELAANEQFF
. | . | TRBJ2-7 | TRBV28 | TGTGCCAGCAGTTCCCTTGTCCGGGACGTATCCTACGAGCAGTACTTC | CASSSLVRDVSYEQYF
. | . | TRBJ1-3 | TRBV2 | TGTGCCAGCAGGACACAGCTCTCTGGAAACACCATATATTTT | CASRTQLSGNTIYF
. | . | TRBJ2-1 | TRBV19 | TGTGCCAGTACCACCGGGGTCTCCTTTTACAATGAGCAGTTCTTC | CASTTGVSFYNEQFF
TRBD2 | . | TRBJ2-1 | TRBV5-1 | TGCGCCAGCAGCTTAGGACTAGCGGGAAATGAGCAGTTCTTC | CASSLGLAGNEQFF
TRBD2 | . | TRBJ2-1 | TRBV3-1/TRBV3-2 | TGTGCCAGCAGCCAGGTAGCGGGGTCCTACAATGAGCAGTTCTTC | CASSQVAGSYNEQFF
TRBD2 | . | TRBJ2-7 | TRBV7-2 | TGTGCCAGCAGCTCAAGTCCCCTAGCGGGTTACGAGCAGTACTTC | CASSSSPLAGYEQYF
. | . | TRBJ2-2 | TRBV7-2 | TGTGCCAGCAGCCCAAGTGGTCTAGCGAGCACCGGGGAGCTGTTTTTT | CASSPSGLASTGELFF
. | . | TRBJ2-4 | TRBV9 | TGTGCCAGCAGTGAGGGGTATGGAGCCAAAAACATTCAGTACTTC | CASSEGYGAKNIQYF
TRBD1 | . | TRBJ2-5 | TRBV6-5 | TGTGCCAGCAGTTACCGGCAGGGGGCGACGGAGACCCAGTACTTC | CASSYRQGATETQYF
TRBD1 | . | TRBJ2-7 | TRBV5-5 | TGTGCCAGCAGCGCTGGACAGGGGGGGTACTACGAGCAGTACTTC | CASSAGQGGYYEQYF
TRBD1 | . | TRBJ2-5 | TRBV18 | TGTGCCAGCTCACGGAACAAACAGGGGTCCTTCCAAGAGACCCAGTACTTC | CASSRNKQGSFQETQYF
. | . | TRBJ1-6 | TRBV5-1 | TGCGCCAGCAGGGACCTGACAAGCCTTAGCTCCTATAATTCACCCCTCCACTTT | CASRDLTSLSSYNSPLHF
. | . | TRBJ1-5 | TRBV6-5 | TGTGCCAGCAGTTACTCGGGCCTCGCTGTGGGGCAGCCCCAGCATTTT | CASSYSGLAVGQPQHF
TRBD1 | . | TRBJ1-2 | TRBV12-3/TRBV12-4 | TGTGCCAGCTTTGAAGCAGGGGGCTATGGCTACACCTTC | CASFEAGGYGYTF
TRBD2 | few | TRBJ2-1 | TRBV9 | TGTGCCAGCAGCGTAGACGGGGGAGGGCTCTACAATGAGCAGTTCTTC | CASSVDGGGLYNEQFF
. | . | TRBJ2-7 | TRBV28 | TGTGCCAGCAGTTTTTCACGTTCCTACGAGCAGTACTTC | CASSFSRSYEQYF
. | . | TRBJ2-7 | TRBV18 | TGTGCCAGCTCAGCAGCCGGGACGGCTAGCTCCTACGAGCAGTACTTC | CASSAAGTASSYEQYF
. | . | TRBJ2-7 | TRBV18 | TGTGCCAGCTCACCGCTCCGAGAAACCTACGAGCAGTACTTC | CASSPLRETYEQYF
TRBD2 | . | TRBJ2-2 | TRBV3-1/TRBV3-2 | TGTGCCAGCAACCAATATTCTTTTAGCGGGAGGGCCGGCACCGGGGAGCTGTTTTTT | CASNQYSFSGRAGTGELFF
. | . | TRBJ2-5 | TRBV24-1 | TGTGCCACCAGTGATAGGAAACAGGGAGTGCAAGAGACCCAGTACTTC | CATSDRKQGVQETQYF
. | . | TRBJ1-2 | TRBV6-4 | TGTGCCAGCAGTGACCCGTTGGGGGGCTACACCTTC | CASSDPLGGYTF
. | once | TRBJ1-3 | TRBV9 | TGTGCCAGCAGCGCCCCCGGGACAAAAAACACCATATATTTT | CASSAPGTKNTIYF
. | . | TRBJ2-3 | TRBV11-2 | TGTGCCAGCAGCAAAGGAGTAGCGGTAAACACAGATACGCAGTATTTT | CASSKGVAVNTDTQYF
TRBD2 | . | TRBJ2-2 | TRBV7-6 | TGTGCCAGCAGCTTATGGCTAGCGGGAGGCGCGAACACCGGGGAGCTGTTTTTT | CASSLWLAGGANTGELFF
. | . | TRBJ2-1 | TRBV6-5 | TGTGCCAGCAGCCAAAGACTAACGACCTACAATGAGCAGTTCTTC | CASSQRLTTYNEQFF
. | . | TRBJ2-1 | TRBV19 | TGTGCCAGTAGTTTCGAAGCGGGTAGCTCCTACAATGAGCAGTTCTTC | CASSFEAGSSYNEQFF
. | once | TRBJ1-2 | TRBV5-1 | TGCGCCAGCAGCTTGGCGGATTCGTATGGCTACACCTTC | CASSLADSYGYTF
TRBD2 | . | TRBJ2-2 | TRBV19 | TGTGCCAGTAGTATAACTAGCGGGACGACCGGGGAGCTGTTTTTT | CASSITSGTTGELFF
. | . | TRBJ1-2 | TRBV5-1 | TGCGCCAGCAGTCCGGACTTTCCTGATAACTATGGCTACACCTTC | CASSPDFPDNYGYTF
TRBD1 | . | TRBJ1-1 | TRBV28 | TGTGCCAGCAGTTTAGTGGGGGACAGGGGGAACACTGAAGCTTTCTTT | CASSLVGDRGNTEAFF
. | once | TRBJ2-2 | TRBV11-3 | TGTGCCAGCAGCTTATATGGTGATAACACCGGGGAGCTGTTTTTT | CASSLYGDNTGELFF
. | . | TRBJ2-7 | TRBV15 | TGTGCCACCAGCAGATCAAGGGGAGTCTACGAGCAGTACTTC | CATSRSRGVYEQYF
. | . | TRBJ2-7 | TRBV2 | TGTGCCAGCAGTGACGGACAGCTGGCAGCCTACGAGCAGTACTTC | CASSDGQLAAYEQYF
. | once | TRBJ1-4 | TRBV5-4 | TGTGCCAGCAGCCCTTCTCCGATGCGGGGCTCGGGAGTAGAAAAACTGTTTTTT | CASSPSPMRGSGVEKLFF
TRBD1 | . | TRBJ1-2 | TRBV4-3 | TGCGCCAGCAGCGCAAGTACAGGGGCGGGGTATGGCTACACCTTC | CASSASTGAGYGYTF
TRBD1 | . | TRBJ1-2 | TRBV7-8 | TGTGCCAGCAGCTATGGGACAGTCAACTATGGCTACACCTTC | CASSYGTVNYGYTF
TRBD1 | few | TRBJ1-2 | TRBV24-1 | TGTGCCACCAGTGGGGACAGCTCCTTTAACTATGGCTACACCTTC | CATSGDSSFNYGYTF
TRBD1 | . | TRBJ2-1 | TRBV24-1 | TGTGCCACCAGTGATTCCGGGACAGGGGTGCTTGAGCAGTTCTTC | CATSDSGTGVLEQFF